This T cell receptor (beta chain) was recorded in a study of identical twins. Study conclusions and caveats: Beta out-of-frame sequences showed weaker excess sharing between twins.

This clonotype was observed a few times. Its target is unknown. CDR1 and CDR2 from the germline V gene are SGHTA and FQGNSA. V lost 3 bases to trimming and J lost 6 bases, with 8 bases between them. The CDR3 loop spans 13 amino acids. TCRdb re-called the 5' RACE reads with MiXCR, one entry per CDR3 protein. The data contain hundreds of thousands of distinct CDR3 sequences, around 6% of them singletons. The TCR originated in a man aged 18 to 30 in good health. The chain links TRBV7-2 to TRBJ2-2; perhaps D is TRBD1 or TRBD2 (6 bases each). Sequenced input: naive T cells sorted from blood. CDR3: CASSFGGPGELFF. CDR3 DNA: TGTGCCAGCAGCTTCGGGGGCCCCGGGGAGCTGTTTTTT.